The 19 T cell receptor beta chains below all came from one sample that was sequenced in a study of T cell responses to AZD1222 COVID-19 vaccine. Assay used: immunoSEQ multiplex PCR; TCRdb lists only in-frame clones, some missing. The data contain more than 100,000 clones, around nine tenths of them singletons. The sequenced sample was peripheral blood, obtained on day 0 of AZD1222 vaccination. Source of these receptors: an adult in good health.

The chain joins TRBV11-2 to TRBJ1-2, with D possibly matching TRBD1 (5 bases). CDR3 length: 15 residues. The V gene lost 0 bases and the J gene lost 3 bases, with 11 bases spanning the gap. Germline V gene sequence: CDR1 SGHAT, CDR2 FQNNGV. This CDR3 reads CASSLDEGSYYGYTF. CDR3 bases: TGTGCCAGCAGCTTAGATGAGGGGAGCTACTATGGCTACACCTTC.

This chain uses TRBV29-1 with TRBJ2-1; a possible D gene is TRBD2 (5 bases). CDR3 length equals 13 residues. Germline values: CDR1 SQVTM, CDR2 ANQGSEA. Deletions cut 6 bases from V and 7 bases from J, with 16 bases between. CDR3 sequence reads: CSVLEGPTNEQFF. The DNA of the CDR3 is TGCAGCGTACTCGAGGGTCCAACGAATGAGCAGTTCTTC.

The chain joins TRBV2 to TRBJ2-3; D may match TRBD1 or TRBD2 (6 bases each). In germline, CDR1 is SNHLY, CDR2 FYNNEI. V dropped 7 bases and J dropped 1 base, with 12 bases sitting between them. The CDR3 runs 14 residues. CDR3 amino acids: CASKGGAGTDTQYF. CDR3 DNA: TGTGCCAGCAAGGGGGGAGCGGGCACAGATACGCAGTATTTT.

This chain connects TRBV6-5 to TRBJ1-2; no clear D gene. Germline-derived CDR1 and CDR2 are MNHEY and SVGAGI. The ends were cut back, 2 bases at V and 7 bases at J, with 17 bases in the middle. The CDR3 spans 15 residues. In nucleotides, the CDR3 is TGTGCCAGCAGTTACGGCAGGCCCAGCGAAGGTGGCTACACCTTC. Translated: CASSYGRPSEGGYTF.

The V gene is TRBV14, the J gene TRBJ1-6, with D possibly matching TRBD1 (6 bases). The ends were cut back, 4 bases at V and 7 bases at J, with 17 bases in the middle. Germline lookup yields CDR1 SGHDN and CDR2 FVKESK. The CDR3 consists of 16 residues. CDR3 bases: TGTGCCAGCAGCCGGTCTCAGGGGACACACAATTCACCCCTCCACTTT. Its translation: CASSRSQGTHNSPLHF.

This chain's CDR3 is CASSRGHYGYTF. DNA of the CDR3: TGTGCCAGCAGTAGGGGGCACTATGGCTACACCTTC. The chain couples TRBV28 to TRBJ1-2; 7 bases line up with TRBD1. The germline gives CDR1 MDHEN, CDR2 SYDVKM. This CDR3 contains 12 residues. With 5 bases clipped from V and 3 bases from J, the junction kept 0 bases outside the gene matches.

This clone was recorded a few times. The rearrangement uses TRBV3-1 (or the pseudogene TRBV3-2) and TRBJ2-2; 7 nucleotides line up with TRBD1. This CDR3 is 16 amino acids long. In germline, CDR1 is LGHDT, CDR2 YNNKEL (reference sequence). J gave up 5 bases and V 0 bases, and 6 bases lay outside the gene matches. The CDR3 DNA reads TGTGCCAGCAGCCAAGAGCTCGGCAGGGGGACCGGGGAGCTGTTTTTT. Translation: CASSQELGRGTGELFF.

J is TRBJ1-2 and V is TRBV9, with 8 bases aligning to TRBD1. This CDR3 contains 15 residues. The ends lost 0 bases at V and 8 bases at J; junction bases unmatched: 9. The V gene's germline CDR1 is SGDLS and CDR2 YYNGEE. This CDR3 is CASSVARQGRRGYTF. The CDR3 bases are TGTGCCAGCAGCGTAGCGAGACAGGGGCGTAGAGGCTACACCTTC.

The sample holds one count of this clone. The V and J genes are TRBV11-1 and TRBJ2-1; 7 bases line up with TRBD2. The CDR3 extends over 16 amino acids. The J segment lost 4 bases and the V segment lost 0 bases, leaving 6 bases of the junction unmatched. The germline V gene has CDR1 SGHAT and CDR2 FQDESV (reference sequence). CDR3 in DNA: TGTGCCAGCAGCTTAGCCGTTCTAGCGGATTACAATGAGCAGTTCTTC. Translating it yields CASSLAVLADYNEQFF. Using reference TRBV11-1 and TRBJ2-1 for the parts outside the CDR3, the full variable domain is EAEVAQSPRYKITEKSQAVAFWCDPISGHATLYWYRQILGQGPELLVQFQDESVVDDSQLPKDRFSAERLKGVDSTLKIQPAELGDSAMYLCASSLAVLADYNEQFFGPGTRLTVL.

The V gene is TRBV3-1 (or the pseudogene TRBV3-2), the J gene TRBJ2-7; TRBD2 aligns across 13 bases. V shed 3 bases and J 5 bases; nucleotides not matched to a gene: 10. This CDR3 region has 17 residues. Germline V lookup: CDR1 LGHDT, CDR2 YNNKEL (reference sequence). The CDR3: CASSHELAGGQVHEQYF. In DNA, the CDR3 is TGTGCCAGCAGCCACGAACTAGCGGGAGGGCAAGTCCACGAGCAGTACTTC.

This chain connects TRBV7-3 to TRBJ2-1, with TRBD2 matching 13 bases. The J segment lost 10 bases and the V segment lost 0 bases, leaving 6 bases of the junction unmatched. The CDR3 consists of 16 residues. The germline CDR1 and CDR2 sequences are SGHTA and FQGTGA. This CDR3 reads CASSLTGTSGTLEQFF. The DNA of the CDR3 is TGTGCCAGCAGCTTAACGGGGACTAGCGGGACCTTGGAGCAGTTCTTC.

The chain employs TRBV9 and TRBJ1-2; possibly TRBD1 for D (5 bases). Trimming cost V 0 bases and J 5 bases, with 17 bases left between them. CDR1 is SGDLS and CDR2 is YYNGEE in the germline V gene. The CDR3 is 16 residues long. The CDR3 protein is CASSVDAATQGYGYTF. CDR3 DNA: TGTGCCAGCAGCGTAGATGCCGCCACCCAGGGATATGGCTACACCTTC.

The chain combines TRBV7-8 with TRBJ2-7; 12 nucleotides match TRBD2. V trimming: 1 base; J trimming: 4 bases; junction bases outside the gene matches: 5. This CDR3 has 16 residues. CDR1 SGHVS and CDR2 FQNEAQ come from the germline V gene. The CDR3 DNA reads TGTGCCAGCAGCTTAGGCCTAGCGGGAGGGCCTTACGAGCAGTACTTC. Translation: CASSLGLAGGPYEQYF.

The gene calls are TRBV19 and TRBJ2-6; 7 bases fit TRBD1. Germline CDR1 and CDR2: LNHDA and SQIVND (reference sequence). Trimming took 8 bases from V and 0 from J; bases not matched to a gene: 13. This CDR3 has 18 residues. The CDR3 region has the DNA TGTGCCAGTTCAAGAACCGGGACAGCTAACTCTGGGGCCAACGTCCTGACTTTC. It encodes CASSRTGTANSGANVLTF.

This sequence joins TRBV5-1 and TRBJ1-2; D ambiguous. Looked up from germline, CDR1 is SGHRS and CDR2 is YFSETQ. The CDR3 length is 15 residues. V was trimmed by 9 bases and J by 3 bases, leaving 21 bases between them. CDR3 sequence: CAIRPDPRSDYGYTF. In DNA, the CDR3 is TGCGCCATCCGGCCCGACCCACGGTCGGACTATGGCTACACCTTC.

The chain combines TRBV10-3 with TRBJ2-5, with D perhaps assigned TRBD1 or TRBD2 (5 bases each). This CDR3 has 13 amino acids. Germline V lookup: CDR1 ENHRY, CDR2 SYGVKD. V was pared by 3 bases and J by 5 bases, with 10 bases between. In nucleotides, the CDR3 is TGTGCCATCAGTGATGGGGGATCGGAGACCCAGTACTTC. Its translation: CAISDGGSETQYF.

This clone has a single count. V is TRBV5-1 and J is TRBJ1-1, with 11 bases fitting TRBD1. Germline V CDR1 and CDR2: SGHRS, YFSETQ. CDR3 length: 18 amino acids. V lost 4 bases, J lost 3 bases, and 14 bases stayed unmatched. The CDR3 DNA reads as TGCGCCAGCAGCCCAAGGACAGGGGGCGTGGGAAGGGACACTGAAGCTTTCTTT. Translation: CASSPRTGGVGRDTEAFF.

This rearrangement joins TRBV11-2 to TRBJ2-3; no clear D gene. Germline CDR1 and CDR2: SGHAT and FQNNGV. Trimming took off 1 base at V and 6 bases at J, with 11 bases between the two ends. The CDR3 length is 14 residues. The DNA for the CDR3 is TGTGCCAGCAGCTTAGTACAGCCGATGGATACGCAGTATTTT. Translation: CASSLVQPMDTQYF. Together with reference TRBV11-2 and TRBJ2-3, the CDR3 gives the full variable domain: EAGVAQSPRYKIIEKRQSVAFWCNPISGHATLYWYQQILGQGPKLLIQFQNNGVVDDSQLPKDRFSAERLKGVDSTLKIQPAKLEDSAVYLCASSLVQPMDTQYFGPGTRLTVL.

The chain has TRBV19 and TRBJ2-3, with 12 bases aligning to TRBD2. The CDR3 length is 16 residues. Looked up from germline, CDR1 is LNHDA and CDR2 is SQIVND (reference sequence). V trimming: 4 bases; J trimming: 6 bases; junction bases outside the gene matches: 8. The CDR3 spells CASSNGLAGSSDTQYF. CDR3 nucleotides: TGTGCCAGTAGTAACGGACTAGCGGGATCTTCTGATACGCAGTATTTT.